The T cell receptor beta chain under discussion was sequenced for a study of shared clonotypes between healthy human individuals. With respect to this clone: Antigen specificity is unknown.

Clones were sequenced by immunoSEQ multiplex PCR, and TCRdb holds only the in-frame ones, with some missing. The table records some 1,600,000 clones, 98% of them present only once. This CDR3 contains 14 residues. CDR1 and CDR2 (germline): SGHAT, FQNNGV. V was clipped by 0 bases and J by 7 bases, with 11 bases between them. Study observations and caveats: Clonotype sharing across four donors was observed for around 5% of naive CD4 clonotypes. Clonotypes shared by all four sorted-subset donors had higher generation probabilities than non-shared clonotypes. Tissue TCR repertoires likely differ from these blood-only repertoires.

Sequenced: naive CD4+ T cells sorted from blood. Documented subset: CD45RA+ positively selected. This chain uses TRBV11-2 with TRBJ2-3; D not resolved. The TCR sequence derives from a man aged 25 to 45 in good health. This CDR3 reads CASSLDSAYNTQYF. The CDR3 DNA follows: TGTGCCAGCAGCTTAGATTCGGCATACAATACGCAGTATTTT.